This T cell receptor beta chain was sequenced for a study of T cell repertoires in cytomegalovirus infection. About the research overall: Public TCR beta signatures were indicative of both CMV infection and a matching HLA type.

This CDR3 has 15 amino acids. The V segment lost 5 bases and the J segment 3 bases; nucleotides outside the gene matches: 5. CDR1 and CDR2 from the germline V gene are SGHNT and YENEEA. MiXCR was run by TCRdb on the reads, yielding one entry per CDR3 protein. This table holds roughly 240,000 distinct CDR3 sequences, around 6.6% found once. Many counts were recorded for this clonotype. The chain carries TRBV11-3 and TRBJ2-2; the match to TRBD2 covers 8 bases. The sample was PBMCs. This sequence originates from a human donor in good health (CMV status not recorded). Some clones in this sample may be carry-over from other donors' samples. CDR3 bases: TGTGCCAGCAGCCCCGGGAGGGGGGACACCGGGGAGCTGTTTTTT. Protein product: CASSPGRGDTGELFF.